This T cell receptor (beta chain) was sequenced for a study of shared clonotypes between healthy human individuals. As for the study in general: Each donor contributed plates that comprised three CD4 naive, three CD4 memory, two CD8 naive and one CD8 memory. Study findings and constraints: Among donors, clonotype sharing was expected to be affected by sequencing depth. It was the non-shared clonotypes that had lower generation probabilities than clonotypes shared by all four donors. Relative to memory subsets, naive subsets generally showed larger estimated richness.

Cells designated naive CD8 were CD45RO-negative and were positively selected for CCR7, with terminally differentiated effector memory CD45RA+ cells excluded. Regarding this clone: Antigen: not known.

Germline V CDR1 and CDR2: SGHAT, FQNNGV. This CDR3 contains 16 residues. The V gene lost 5 bases and the J gene lost 0 bases, with 15 bases spanning the gap. The assay was immunoSEQ multiplex PCR, and TCRdb's table has in-frame clones only and misses some. The sample records some 2.1 million clones, around 93% being singletons. The sample was naive CD8+ T cells from PBMCs. The genes are TRBV11-2 and TRBJ2-3, with no clear D. This clonotype originated in a man aged 18 to 30 in good health. Some clones in this sample may be carry-over from other donors' samples. The CDR3 sequence is CASSLSPGLSTDTQYF. The DNA for the CDR3 is TGTGCCAGCAGCCTCAGCCCCGGATTAAGCACAGATACGCAGTATTTT.